Reported below is one T cell receptor (beta chain). The antigen remains undetermined. The sample belongs to a study of cytomegalovirus exposure and HLA in healthy donors. Notes on the study in general: Associated with cytomegalovirus, according to the listing, were 150 to 200 TCR beta chains. Whilst most TCR sequences proved rare, a subset of public TCRs occurred across many donors.

The PCR had 60 Vbeta and 13 Jbeta primers. Assay used: immunoSEQ multiplex PCR; TCRdb lists only in-frame clones, some missing. The sample shows more than 95,000 clones, around 82% of them seen only once. CDR3 size: 12 residues. Germline CDR1 reads SGHTA; CDR2 reads FQGNSA. The origin of this receptor is a female donor in good health and CMV-seronegative. The sequencing input was PBMCs. J is TRBJ2-5 and V is TRBV7-2, with D possibly matching TRBD1 (5 bases). The J call is uncertain, as TRBJ2-7 better fits the DNA end. The CDR3, as DNA: TGTGCCAGCAGCCTCAGGGCCCACGAGCAGTACTTC. Translated: CASSLRAHEQYF.